The source of this TCR beta chain is a study of regulatory T cells in long-lasting Graves disease. General observations from the study: No thyroid tissue was studied; the work used peripheral blood only.

CDR3 regions were amplified by Arm-PCR using iRepertoire HTBI primers to build TCR beta libraries. From the multiplex PCR reads, TCRdb called clonotypes with MiXCR, one entry per CDR3 protein. The sample records roughly 470,000 distinct CDR3 sequences, around 20% being singletons. The germline V and J ends were trimmed by 1 base and 7 bases, with 17 bases remaining between them. This CDR3 spans 16 amino acids. From germline, CDR1 is SGHVS and CDR2 FQNEAQ. The time point was: persistent/refractory GD, antithyroid drugs over 5 years with positive TRAb. PBMC RNA served as the TCR library source. This clonotype was recorded many times. Its antigen remains unidentified.

V usage is TRBV7-8 and J usage is TRBJ1-5; a weak D match, TRBD1 (5 bases). The source is a female donor with Graves disease. The sequenced sample was peripheral blood mononuclear cells (PBMCs), obtained when the disease was refractory, from a patient treated with antithyroid drugs. CDR3 sequence (DNA): TGTGCCAGCAGCTTAGTTCAGGGAGGCCTAAAACAGCCCCAGCATTTT. Its protein product is CASSLVQGGLKQPQHF. Based on the CDR3 plus reference TRBV7-8 and TRBJ1-5, the full variable domain is GAGVSQSPRYKVAKRGQDVALRCDPISGHVSLFWYQQALGQGPEFLTYFQNEAQLDKSGLPSDRFFAERPEGSVSTLKIQRTQQEDSAVYLCASSLVQGGLKQPQHFGDGTRLSIL.